This T cell receptor beta chain was identified in a study of CD8+CD57+ T cells in acquired aplastic anemia (dated by TCRdb to 2016 to 2018). Some background on the complete study: Extracted DNA from sorted CD4+ and CD8+ cells averaged approximately 3 ug, ranging from about 0.17 to 27.4 ug. An average of approximately 10 million reads for CD4+ cells and under 13 million reads for CD8+ cells was obtained from healthy donor samples.

Reading the germline V gene gives CDR1 MRHNA and CDR2 SNTAGT. The CDR3 sequence holds 15 residues, the cysteine and phenylalanine included. CDR3 DNA is the only sequence kept; it has 45 bases, read in frame from the first base. The paper as a whole reports these results and caveats: Although some 28 CD8+ CDR3 sequences were shared by patients and controls, these sequences appeared highly expressed in patients and within the immunodominant clones of patients. Patients and healthy controls showed no significant difference in CD8+ Simpson's diversity (P=0.060).

TCR repertoires of sorted CD4+ and CD8+ blood T cells from severe aplastic anemia patients and healthy subjects were deep-sequenced in the study. Ficoll-Paque density gradient centrifugation was used to isolate peripheral blood mononuclear cells. Before DNA was extracted, CD4+ and CD8+ T cells were sorted using either FACS or magnetic beads. Worth noting for this clonotype: It lacks a known antigen. A much larger clone lies a single base off, so this may be a read error.

Genomic DNA served as template for TCR beta VDJ combination and CDR3 sequence profiling. An Illumina HiSeq 2000 was the platform used for TCR repertoire sequencing. Per the original workflow: TRBV/TRBJ rearrangement plots, CDR3 size and DJ length profiles, and Simpson's diversity index were used to evaluate the repertoires. The most abundant DNA sequence in the deep sequencing data was taken as the immunodominant clone. CDR3 amino acid sequences were screened for sharing across subjects and compared with published repertoires and the VDJdb database. TCRdb ran its own pipeline on the public reads, namely fastp trimming at Q25 and MiXCR clone calling, and kept in-frame beta chains. One record per CDR3 amino acid sequence lists the most common genes and DNA. The authors' filters were not applied to this entry. This sample comprises about 160,000 distinct CDR3 sequences, around 45% of them detected only once. 1.1% of the sample belongs to the ten largest clones.

The receptor chain draws on TRBV6-4 and TRBJ1-1; confidence is insufficient to name the D gene. The TCR originated in a human donor in good health. Source material: sorted CD4+, CD8+, or CD8+CD57+ T cells (not recorded which) from PBMCs. The nucleotides read TGTGCCAGCAGCCTTGAGCCCGATGCGGTCACTGACGCTTTCTTT. It codes for CASSLEPDAVTDAFF.